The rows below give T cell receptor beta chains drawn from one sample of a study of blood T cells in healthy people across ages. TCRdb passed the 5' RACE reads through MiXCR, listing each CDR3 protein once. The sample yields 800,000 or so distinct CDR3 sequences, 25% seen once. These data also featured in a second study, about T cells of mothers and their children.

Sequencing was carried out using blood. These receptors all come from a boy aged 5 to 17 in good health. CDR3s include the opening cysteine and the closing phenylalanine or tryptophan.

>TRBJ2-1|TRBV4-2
CASSQEFSGSSYNEQFF
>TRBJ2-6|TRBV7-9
CASSLTSGGANVLTF
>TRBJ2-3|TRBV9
CASSVDDGHPLTDTQYF
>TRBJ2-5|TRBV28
CASSLPAPQETQYF
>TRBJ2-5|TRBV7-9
CASSPRDDGRETQYF
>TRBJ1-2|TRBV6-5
CASSYGGGENGYTF
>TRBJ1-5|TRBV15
CATSRDPRDSSNQPQHF
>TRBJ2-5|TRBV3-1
CASSQGQTQETQYF
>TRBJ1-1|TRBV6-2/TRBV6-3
CASSFIAAAEAFF
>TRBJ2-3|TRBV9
CASSRTLAGTDTQYF
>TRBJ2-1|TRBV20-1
CSATGRRVGSNEQFF
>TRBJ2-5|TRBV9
CASSVDGTGETQYF
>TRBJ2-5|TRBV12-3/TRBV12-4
CASSWGQETQYF
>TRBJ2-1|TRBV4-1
CASSHLPGLAGGEQFF
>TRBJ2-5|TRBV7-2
CASSLTPGLAGGRETQYF
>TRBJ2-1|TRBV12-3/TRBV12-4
CASKRLQLDNEQFF
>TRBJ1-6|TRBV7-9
CASSPSPQGGSPLHF
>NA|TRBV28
CASRLGSEQYF
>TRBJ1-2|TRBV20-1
CILRGPGYGYTF
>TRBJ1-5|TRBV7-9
CASSLVSSNQPQHF
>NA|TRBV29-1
CSVEPGDRGAEQFF
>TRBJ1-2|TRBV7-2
CASSLGGYGHTF
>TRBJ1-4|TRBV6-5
CASKPRGSAIEKLFF
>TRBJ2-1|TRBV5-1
CASSLAQRVYNEQFF
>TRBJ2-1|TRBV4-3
CASSQESSGQFF
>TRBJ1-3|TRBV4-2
CASSQGGQIAGNTIYF
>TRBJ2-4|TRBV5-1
CASSLWAGVRNIQYF
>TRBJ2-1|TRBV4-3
CASSRAPGQGADEQFF
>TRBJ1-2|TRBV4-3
CASSQDIGRGTHYGYTF
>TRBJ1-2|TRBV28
CASITRRELQGYTF
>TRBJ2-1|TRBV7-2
CASSLAQGAYNEQFF
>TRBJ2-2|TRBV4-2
CASSTQAGSNTGELFF
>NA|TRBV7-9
CASSLPGDLGYEQYF
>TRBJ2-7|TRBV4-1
CASSPSGTSAYEQYF
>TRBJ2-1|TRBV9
CASSAVLAGGDNEQFF
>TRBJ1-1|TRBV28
CASSLWEGQTEAFF
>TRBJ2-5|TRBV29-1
CSVDGLETQYF